The rows below give T cell receptor beta chains drawn from one sample of a study of T cells in tuberculosis. TCRdb's table, derived via immunoSEQ multiplex PCR, lists solely in-frame clones and lacks some. This table has 61,000 or so clones, about 76% appearing once. Sequenced material: CD1b-GMM tetramer-negative cells sorted from PBMCs. The receptor source for this set is an adult woman with latent tuberculosis. CDR3s include the opening cysteine and the closing phenylalanine or tryptophan. Each record gives: V gene, D gene, clone size, J gene, CDR3 DNA, CDR3 protein. A D gene is named only where the DNA matches it firmly. Size tells how often a clone was seen (once, few, many) or the class of an expanded clone, and some rows leave it out.

TRBV10-1	TRBD2	-	TRBJ2-3	TGCGCCCAAAAGAATAATAGGACTAGCGTTAGCACAGATACGCAGTATTTT	CAQKNNRTSVSTDTQYF
TRBV6-5	-	-	TRBJ1-4	TGTGCCAGCAGTTACTCCGGGGGGCGGGGTGAAAAACTGTTTTTT	CASSYSGGRGEKLFF
TRBV14	TRBD2	-	TRBJ2-5	TGTGCCAGCAGCCAAGATCGTATCCGGGGGGAGCGGCAGTACTTC	CASSQDRIRGERQYF
TRBV19	-	-	TRBJ1-4	TGTGCCACTGCGGGGGGCCCAACTAATGAAAAACTGTTTTTT	CATAGGPTNEKLFF
TRBV27	TRBD1	once	TRBJ1-1	TGTGCCAGCAGGGCCAGGGGGCCGCACACTGAAGCTTTCTTT	CASRARGPHTEAFF
TRBV28	TRBD2	once	TRBJ2-3	TGTGCCAGCAGCTCTAGCGGGAGTAAATGGCGAGATACGCAGTATTTT	CASSSSGSKWRDTQYF
TRBV19	-	-	TRBJ1-5	TGTGCCAGTAGTACGACAGTGGATCAGCCCCAGCATTTT	CASSTTVDQPQHF
TRBV18	TRBD2	-	TRBJ2-1	TGTGCCAGCTCACCATGGACTAGCGGGAGAGGGGAGCAGTTCTTC	CASSPWTSGRGEQFF
TRBV28	-	-	TRBJ2-3	TGTGCCAGCGGGAGCAGGAGAGATACGCAGTATTTT	CASGSRRDTQYF
TRBV30	-	-	TRBJ1-1	TGTGCCTGGAGTACCCGGATTGGCAGGGGCACTGAAGCTTTCTTT	CAWSTRIGRGTEAFF
TRBV10-3	-	-	TRBJ2-7	TGTGCCATCAGGAGGACAGAAGGCTACGAGCAGTACTTC	CAIRRTEGYEQYF
TRBV4-2	TRBD2	-	TRBJ2-7	TGTGCCAGCAGCCAGGAGTGGGGGGGACTAGCGGGCACCTACGAGCAGTACTTC	CASSQEWGGLAGTYEQYF
TRBV7-9	TRBD2	-	TRBJ2-5	TGTGCCAGCAGCTTAGCGCTGGTGAGGGAGCGGGGGGCCCAAGAGACCCAGTACTTC	CASSLALVRERGAQETQYF
TRBV7-8	-	-	TRBJ2-7	TGTGCCAGCAGCCTCCAGGGGTTACGGGGCTCCGAGCAGTACTTC	CASSLQGLRGSEQYF
TRBV29-1	-	-	TRBJ1-3	TGCAGCGTTGGCTCAGGGGGAAACACCATATATTTT	CSVGSGGNTIYF
TRBV25-1	TRBD1	-	TRBJ1-4	TGTGCCAGCAGTGTACAGGGGCTAAATGAAAAACTGTTTTTT	CASSVQGLNEKLFF
TRBV6-6	-	-	TRBJ2-2	TGTGCCAGCTCTAGATCTCTCCTTGGGGAGCTGTTTTTT	CASSRSLLGELFF
TRBV2	TRBD1	few	TRBJ2-1	TGTGCCATCCACGGCACTGGGGACAGCTTTGGTATCGGTGAGCAGTTCTTC	CAIHGTGDSFGIGEQFF
TRBV5-6	-	-	TRBJ2-2	TGTGCCAGCAGCCTGCAGGGCACCGGGGAGCTGTTTTTT	CASSLQGTGELFF
TRBV11-2	-	-	TRBJ1-2	TGTGCCAGCAGCCCCTGGGAGGGGGGTAACTATGGCTACACCTTC	CASSPWEGGNYGYTF
TRBV4-1	-	-	TRBJ1-2	TGCGCCAGCAGCCCCCTTGTTACAGGTCCTAACTATGGCTACACCTTC	CASSPLVTGPNYGYTF
TRBV9	TRBD2	-	TRBJ2-7	TGTGCCAGCAGCGTAGCTACAACGGGGGGGCCGGGTGAGCAGTACTTC	CASSVATTGGPGEQYF